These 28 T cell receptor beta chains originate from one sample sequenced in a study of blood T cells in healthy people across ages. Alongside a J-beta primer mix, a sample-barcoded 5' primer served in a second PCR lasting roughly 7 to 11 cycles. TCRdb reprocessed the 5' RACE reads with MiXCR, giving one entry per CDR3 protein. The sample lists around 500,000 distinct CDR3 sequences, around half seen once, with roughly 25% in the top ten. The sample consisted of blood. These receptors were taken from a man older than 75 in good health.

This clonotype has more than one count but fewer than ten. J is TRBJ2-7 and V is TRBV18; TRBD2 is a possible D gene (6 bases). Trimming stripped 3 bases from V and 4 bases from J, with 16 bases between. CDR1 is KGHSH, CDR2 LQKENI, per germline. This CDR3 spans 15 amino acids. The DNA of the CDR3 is TGTGCCAGCTCACCTGTCCGGGACTTCGCTTACGAGCAGTACTTC. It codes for CASSPVRDFAYEQYF.

CDR3 bases: TGTGCCAGCAGTTTCTTGAGCAGCGGGGGCGCCTACGAGCAGTACTTC. Translation: CASSFLSSGGAYEQYF. This chain joins TRBV12-3 or TRBV12-4 and TRBJ2-7; TRBD2 agrees at 8 bases. The CDR3 covers 16 residues. V gave up 3 bases and J gave up 2 bases; unmatched junction bases: 9.

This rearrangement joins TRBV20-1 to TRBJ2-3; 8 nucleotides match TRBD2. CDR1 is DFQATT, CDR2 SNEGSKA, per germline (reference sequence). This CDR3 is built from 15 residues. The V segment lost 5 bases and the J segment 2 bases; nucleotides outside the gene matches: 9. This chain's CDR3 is CSADTGTRTTDTQYF. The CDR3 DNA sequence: TGCAGTGCTGATACCGGGACTAGGACCACAGATACGCAGTATTTT.

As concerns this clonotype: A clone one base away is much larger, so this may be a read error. CDR3 coding DNA: TGTGCCAGCAGTTACTCCCGGGGGCTACAGAGGAATTCACCCCCCCACTTT. The encoded protein is CASSYSRGLQRNSPPHF. The rearrangement joins TRBV6-6 to TRBJ1-6, with D perhaps TRBD1 (6 bases). The CDR3 covers 17 residues. Germline V lookup: CDR1 MNHNY, CDR2 SVGAGI (reference sequence).

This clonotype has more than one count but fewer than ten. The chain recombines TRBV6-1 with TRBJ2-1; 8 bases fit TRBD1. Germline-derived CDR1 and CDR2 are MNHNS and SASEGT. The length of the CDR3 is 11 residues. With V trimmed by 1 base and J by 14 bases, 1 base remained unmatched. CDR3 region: CASSEGQGKFF. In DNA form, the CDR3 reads TGTGCCAGCAGTGAAGGACAGGGGAAGTTCTTC.

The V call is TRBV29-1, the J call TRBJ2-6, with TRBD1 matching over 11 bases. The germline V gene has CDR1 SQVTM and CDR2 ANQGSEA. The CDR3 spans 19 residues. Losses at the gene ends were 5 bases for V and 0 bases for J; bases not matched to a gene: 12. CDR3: CSVLAGQGARSSGANVLTF. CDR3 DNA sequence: TGCAGCGTTCTGGCCGGACAGGGGGCGCGGTCCTCTGGGGCCAACGTCCTGACTTTC. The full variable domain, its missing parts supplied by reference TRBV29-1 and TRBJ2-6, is SAVISQKPSRDICQRGTSLTIQCQVDSQVTMMFWYRQQPGQSLTLIATANQGSEATYESGFVIDKFPISRPNLTFSTLTVSNMSPEDSSIYLCSVLAGQGARSSGANVLTFGAGSRLTVL.

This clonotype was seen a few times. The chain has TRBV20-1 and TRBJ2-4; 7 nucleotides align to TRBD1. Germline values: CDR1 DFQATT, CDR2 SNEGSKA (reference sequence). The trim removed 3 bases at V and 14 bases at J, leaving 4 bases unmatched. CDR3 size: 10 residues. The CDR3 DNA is TGCAGTGCTAGCGCCACAGGGGAGTACTTC. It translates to CSASATGEYF.

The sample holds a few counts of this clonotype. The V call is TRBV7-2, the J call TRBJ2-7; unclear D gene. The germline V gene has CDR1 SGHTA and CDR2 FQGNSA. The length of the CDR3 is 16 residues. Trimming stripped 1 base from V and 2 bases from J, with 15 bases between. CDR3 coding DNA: TGTGCCAGCAGCTTAGAGTACAGTCAGGTCCCCTACGAGCAGTACTTC. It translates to CASSLEYSQVPYEQYF.

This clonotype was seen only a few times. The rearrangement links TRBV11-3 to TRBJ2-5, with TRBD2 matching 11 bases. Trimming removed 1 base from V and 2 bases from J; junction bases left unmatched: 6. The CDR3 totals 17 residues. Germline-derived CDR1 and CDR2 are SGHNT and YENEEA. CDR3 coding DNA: TGTGCCAGCAGCTTAGGGGGGACTAGCGGAGTACAAGAGACCCAGTACTTC. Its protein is CASSLGGTSGVQETQYF. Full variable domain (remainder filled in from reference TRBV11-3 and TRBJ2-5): EAGVVQSPRYKIIEKKQPVAFWCNPISGHNTLYWYLQNLGQGPELLIRYENEEAVDDSQLPKDRFSAERLKGVDSTLKIQPAELGDSAVYLCASSLGGTSGVQETQYFGPGTRLLVL.

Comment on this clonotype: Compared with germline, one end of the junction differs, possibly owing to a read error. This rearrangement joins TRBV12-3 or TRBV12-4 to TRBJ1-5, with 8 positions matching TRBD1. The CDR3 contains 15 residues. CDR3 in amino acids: CASSLRQGLDQPQHF. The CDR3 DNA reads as TGCGCCAGCAGTTTACGACAGGGGCTTGATCAGCCCCAGCATTTT.

The CDR3 DNA is TGTGCCAGCAGTCGAGGCCGGGACGGAATTCAGCCCCAGCATTTT. It yields the protein CASSRGRDGIQPQHF. V is TRBV7-2 and J is TRBJ1-5; possibly TRBD1 for D (5 bases). The V gene lost 6 bases and the J gene lost 6 bases, with 18 bases spanning the gap. The CDR3 consists of 15 residues. Germline V gives CDR1 SGHTA, CDR2 FQGNSA.

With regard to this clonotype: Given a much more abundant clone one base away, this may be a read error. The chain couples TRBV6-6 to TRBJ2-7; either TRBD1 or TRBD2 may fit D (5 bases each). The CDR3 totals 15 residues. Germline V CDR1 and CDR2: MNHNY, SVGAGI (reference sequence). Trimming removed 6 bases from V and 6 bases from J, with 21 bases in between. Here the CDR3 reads CASRARGRDACEQYF. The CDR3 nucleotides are TGTGCCAGCAGAGCACGGGGCAGGGATGCCTGCGAGCAGTACTTC.

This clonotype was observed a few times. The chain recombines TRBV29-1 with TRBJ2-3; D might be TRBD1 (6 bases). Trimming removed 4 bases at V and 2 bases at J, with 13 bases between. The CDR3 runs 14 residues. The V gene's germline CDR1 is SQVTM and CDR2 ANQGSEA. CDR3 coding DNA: TGCAGCGTTGTTAGAGGGACACCCACAGATACGCAGTATTTT. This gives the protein CSVVRGTPTDTQYF.

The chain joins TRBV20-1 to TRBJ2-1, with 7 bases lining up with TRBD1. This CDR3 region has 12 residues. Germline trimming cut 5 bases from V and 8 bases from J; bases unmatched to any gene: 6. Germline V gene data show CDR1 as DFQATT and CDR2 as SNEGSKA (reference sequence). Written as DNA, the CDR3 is TGCAGTGCTCCTAGACAGGGCGATGAGCAGTTCTTC. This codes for CSAPRQGDEQFF.

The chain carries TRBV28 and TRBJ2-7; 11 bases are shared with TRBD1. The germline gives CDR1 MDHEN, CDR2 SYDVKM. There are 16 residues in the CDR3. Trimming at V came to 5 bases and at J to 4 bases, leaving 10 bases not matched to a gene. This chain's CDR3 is CASSLSPGQGEYEQYF. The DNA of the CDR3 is TGTGCCAGCAGTCTCTCACCGGGACAGGGGGAATACGAGCAGTACTTC. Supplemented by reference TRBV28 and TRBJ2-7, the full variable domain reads DVKVTQSSRYLVKRTGEKVFLECVQDMDHENMFWYRQDPGLGLRLIYFSYDVKMKEKGDIPEGYSVSREKKERFSLILESASTNQTSMYLCASSLSPGQGEYEQYFGPGTRLTVT.

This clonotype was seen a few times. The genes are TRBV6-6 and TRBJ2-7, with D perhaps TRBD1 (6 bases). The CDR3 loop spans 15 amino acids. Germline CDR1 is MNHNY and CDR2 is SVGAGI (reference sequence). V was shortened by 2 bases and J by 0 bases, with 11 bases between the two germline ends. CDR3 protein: CASSYGYRDSYEQYF. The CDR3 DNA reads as TGTGCCAGCAGTTACGGATACAGGGACTCCTACGAGCAGTACTTC.

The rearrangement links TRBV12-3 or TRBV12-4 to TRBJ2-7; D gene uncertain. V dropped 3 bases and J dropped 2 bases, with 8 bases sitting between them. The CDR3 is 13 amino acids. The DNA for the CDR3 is TGTGCCAGCAGTTTGATCCTTACCTACGAGCAGTACTTC. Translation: CASSLILTYEQYF.

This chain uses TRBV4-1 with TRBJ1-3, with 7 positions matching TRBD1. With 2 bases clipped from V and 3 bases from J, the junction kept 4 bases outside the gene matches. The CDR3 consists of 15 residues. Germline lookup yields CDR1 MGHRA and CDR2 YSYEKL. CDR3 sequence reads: CASSQQGGGGNTIYF. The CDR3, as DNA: TGCGCCAGCAGCCAACAGGGGGGGGGTGGAAACACCATATATTTT.

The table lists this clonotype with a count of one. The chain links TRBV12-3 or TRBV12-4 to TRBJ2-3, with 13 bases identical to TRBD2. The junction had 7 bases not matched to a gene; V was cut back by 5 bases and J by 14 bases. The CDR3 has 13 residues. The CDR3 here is CASSPSGLAGRYF. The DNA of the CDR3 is TGTGCCAGCAGTCCCTCGGGACTAGCGGGGAGGTATTTT.

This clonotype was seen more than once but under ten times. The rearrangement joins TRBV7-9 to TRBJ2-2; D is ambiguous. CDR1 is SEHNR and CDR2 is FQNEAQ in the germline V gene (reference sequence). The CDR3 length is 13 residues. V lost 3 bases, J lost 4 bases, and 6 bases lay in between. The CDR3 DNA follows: TGTGCCAGCAGCTTGGACGGCACCGGGGAGCTGTTTTTT. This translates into CASSLDGTGELFF.

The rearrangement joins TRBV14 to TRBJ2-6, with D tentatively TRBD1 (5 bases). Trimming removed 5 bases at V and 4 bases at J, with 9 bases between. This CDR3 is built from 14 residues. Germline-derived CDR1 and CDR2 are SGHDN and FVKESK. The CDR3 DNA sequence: TGTGCCAGCAGCACAGGTGACGGGGCCAACGTCCTGACTTTC. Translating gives CASSTGDGANVLTF.

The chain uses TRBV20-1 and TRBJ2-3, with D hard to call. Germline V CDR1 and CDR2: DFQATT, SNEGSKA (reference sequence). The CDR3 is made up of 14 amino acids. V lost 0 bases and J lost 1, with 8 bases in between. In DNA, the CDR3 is TGCAGTGCTAGAGATCGGCTCGGCACAGATACGCAGTATTTT. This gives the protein CSARDRLGTDTQYF.

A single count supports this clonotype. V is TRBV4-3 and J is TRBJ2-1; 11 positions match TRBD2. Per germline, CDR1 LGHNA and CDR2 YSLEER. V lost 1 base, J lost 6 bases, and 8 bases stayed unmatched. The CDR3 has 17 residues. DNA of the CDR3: TGCGCCAGCAGCCAAGGCACCCTCACTAGCGGGAGCAATGAGCAGTTCTTC. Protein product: CASSQGTLTSGSNEQFF.

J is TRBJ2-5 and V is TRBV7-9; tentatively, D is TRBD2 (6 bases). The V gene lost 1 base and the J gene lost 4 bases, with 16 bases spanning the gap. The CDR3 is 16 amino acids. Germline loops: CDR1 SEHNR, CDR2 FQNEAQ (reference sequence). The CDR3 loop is CASSLVSGPFTETQYF. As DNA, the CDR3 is TGTGCCAGCAGCTTAGTTAGCGGTCCCTTCACAGAGACCCAGTACTTC.

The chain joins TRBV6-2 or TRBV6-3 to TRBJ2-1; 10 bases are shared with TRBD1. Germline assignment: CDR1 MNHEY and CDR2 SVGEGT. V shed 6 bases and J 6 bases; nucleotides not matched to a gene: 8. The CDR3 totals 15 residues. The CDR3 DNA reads TGTGCCAGCAGCACCGGGACAGGGGAGTCCAATGAGCAGTTCTTC. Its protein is CASSTGTGESNEQFF.

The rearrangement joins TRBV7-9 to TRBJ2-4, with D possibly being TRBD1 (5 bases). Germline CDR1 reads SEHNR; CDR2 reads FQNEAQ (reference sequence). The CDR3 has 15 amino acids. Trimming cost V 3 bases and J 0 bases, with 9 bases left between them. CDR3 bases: TGTGCCAGCAGCTTCACAGGAATAGCCAAAAACATTCAGTACTTC. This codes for CASSFTGIAKNIQYF.

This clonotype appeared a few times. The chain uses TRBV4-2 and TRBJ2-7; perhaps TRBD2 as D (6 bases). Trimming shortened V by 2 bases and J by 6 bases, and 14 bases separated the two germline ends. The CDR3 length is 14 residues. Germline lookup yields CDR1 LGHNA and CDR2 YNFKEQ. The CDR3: CASSQTGGAVEQYF. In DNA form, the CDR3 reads TGTGCCAGCAGCCAAACGGGCGGGGCCGTCGAGCAGTACTTC.

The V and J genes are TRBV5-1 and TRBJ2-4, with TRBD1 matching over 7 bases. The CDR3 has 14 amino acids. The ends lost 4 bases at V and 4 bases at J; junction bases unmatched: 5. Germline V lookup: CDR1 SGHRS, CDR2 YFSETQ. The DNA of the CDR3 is TGCGCCAGCAGCCCCTACAGGGGTAAAAACATTCAGTACTTC. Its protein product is CASSPYRGKNIQYF.